The clone carrying this TCR beta chain was counted many times. Its antigen is unidentified. The DNA ends 3 residues before the CDR3 does, and the rest of the CDR3 is filled in from the germline J gene. The length of the CDR3 is 16 residues. Germline assignment: CDR1 SGHRS and CDR2 YFSETQ. V was clipped by 4 bases and J by 1 base; unmatched bases: 8. The repertoire was sequenced with immunoSEQ multiplex PCR; TCRdb's copy has only in-frame clones and lacks some. This sample has roughly 57,000 clones, each found more than once. The data belong to a study of T cell clonality in common variable immunodeficiency. Regarding the study as a whole: Patient heterogeneity in the CVID cohort limited correlations between repertoire features and clinical complications.

The sequencing input was peripheral blood mononuclear cells. The chain couples TRBV5-1 to TRBJ2-7, with 10 bases lining up with TRBD1. This receptor was taken from a person between 18 and 75 years old in good health. Incomplete CDR3 DNA: TGCGCCAGCAGCACGGGACAGGGGCGTCAATCCTACGAG. Translated, it gives CASSTGQGRQSYE. The CDR3 reads in full as CASSTGQGRQSYEQYF.